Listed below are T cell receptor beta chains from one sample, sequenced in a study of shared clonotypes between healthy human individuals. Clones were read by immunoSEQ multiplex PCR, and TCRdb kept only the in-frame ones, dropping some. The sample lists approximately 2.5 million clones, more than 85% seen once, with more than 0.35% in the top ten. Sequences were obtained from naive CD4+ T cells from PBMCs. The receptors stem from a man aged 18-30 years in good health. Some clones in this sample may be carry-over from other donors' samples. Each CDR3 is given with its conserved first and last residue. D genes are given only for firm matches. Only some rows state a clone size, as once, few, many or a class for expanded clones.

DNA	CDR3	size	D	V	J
TGTGCCAGCAGCCTGGGTCGTCGCGGGATAGAATCCAATGAGCAGTTCTTC	CASSLGRRGIESNEQFF	-	-	TRBV7-9	TRBJ2-1
TGTGCCAGCAGTTTATGGGGGAGTCGCTCCTACGAGCAGTACTTC	CASSLWGSRSYEQYF	few	-	TRBV28	TRBJ2-7
TGTGCCATCAGCGACAAAAGGGGGGTCGGGGAGCTGTTTTTT	CAISDKRGVGELFF	-	-	TRBV10-3	TRBJ2-2
TGTGCCAGCAGTCCCCGACGTAGGAATCAGCCCCAGCATTTT	CASSPRRRNQPQHF	-	-	TRBV28	TRBJ1-5
TGTGCCAGCAGCCCAGGGGGAGTGAACACTGAAGCTTTCTTT	CASSPGGVNTEAFF	-	TRBD1	TRBV7-3	TRBJ1-1
TGCGCCAGCAGCTTAGCGGGAGGGCCTCAAAATGAGCAGTTCTTC	CASSLAGGPQNEQFF	-	TRBD2	TRBV5-1	TRBJ2-1
TGCGCCATCTCGACAGGGGGGAGCGGGAGGAGCAAGGTGGGCCACAATGAGCAGTTCTTC	CAISTGGSGRSKVGHNEQFF	-	-	TRBV5-1	TRBJ2-1
TGTGCCAGCGACTGGGACAGGGGGCGAGAGACCCAGTACTTC	CASDWDRGRETQYF	-	TRBD1	TRBV2	TRBJ2-5
TGTGCCAGCACCCCCGACAGGGATGAAGCTTTCTTT	CASTPDRDEAFF	-	TRBD1	TRBV2	TRBJ1-1
TGTGCCTTCGCTGGGGGGGAGGACCCGTTCTTC	CAFAGGEDPFF	-	TRBD2	TRBV30	TRBJ2-1
TGTGCCAGCAGTGAATCGCCCTTAGTGTACAGCGAGAGCAATCAGCCCCAGCATTTT	CASSESPLVYSESNQPQHF	-	-	TRBV28	TRBJ1-5
TGTGCCAGCTCACCGGGACAGGATTACGAGCAGTACTTC	CASSPGQDYEQYF	-	TRBD1	TRBV18	TRBJ2-7
TGTGCCAGCGCGTGGGGGGTGAGCTCCTACAATGAGCAGTTCTTC	CASAWGVSSYNEQFF	-	-	TRBV7-6	TRBJ2-1
TGTGCCAGCAGCTTGCAGGGGCCCGCCTATGGCTACACCTTC	CASSLQGPAYGYTF	-	-	TRBV5-6	TRBJ1-2
TGTGCCTGGGGTGCTCCGACAGGACTCCAAGAGACCCAGTACTTC	CAWGAPTGLQETQYF	-	-	TRBV30	TRBJ2-5
TGTGCCAGCAGCGCCATGGGGAACGAGCAGTACTTC	CASSAMGNEQYF	-	-	TRBV9	TRBJ2-7
TGTGCCAGCAGCTGGCGGTGGGTAGCGGGAGGTCTCTACGAGCAGTACTTC	CASSWRWVAGGLYEQYF	-	TRBD2	TRBV7-8	TRBJ2-7
TGTGCCAGCTCACCTGCATGGGACAGATATAGCAATCAGCCCCAGCATTTT	CASSPAWDRYSNQPQHF	-	TRBD1	TRBV18	TRBJ1-5
TGTGCCAGCAGTCCCGGACAGGGGACGGGCTACACCTTC	CASSPGQGTGYTF	-	TRBD1	TRBV28	TRBJ1-2
TGTGCCAGCAGTATATACAGGGGTTCCTACGAGCAGTACTTC	CASSIYRGSYEQYF	-	TRBD1	TRBV6-1	TRBJ2-7
TGCGCCAGCAGCGTAAGCGGGCCTGCCACAGATACGCAGTATTTT	CASSVSGPATDTQYF	-	-	TRBV5-1	TRBJ2-3
TGTGCCAGCAAGGTAGGCGGGCATGAGCAGTTCTTC	CASKVGGHEQFF	-	-	TRBV2	TRBJ2-1
TGTGCCAGCAGTCAGCTCGACAGGAATAGCAATCAGCCCCAGCATTTT	CASSQLDRNSNQPQHF	-	-	TRBV28	TRBJ1-5
TGTGCCAGCAGTGGGAGGTTATGGAGGGAGAATGAGCAGTTCTTC	CASSGRLWRENEQFF	-	-	TRBV6-1	TRBJ2-1
TGTGCCAGCAGCGTTGGCGGGACTAGGTCGTTCTACGAGCAGTACTTC	CASSVGGTRSFYEQYF	-	TRBD2	TRBV9	TRBJ2-7
TGTGCCAGCAGCTTGGCCGGGGGGAACACTGAAGCTTTCTTT	CASSLAGGNTEAFF	-	-	TRBV7-9	TRBJ1-1
TGTGCCAGCTCACCCGACAGAACCGTCTCTGGAAACACCATATATTTT	CASSPDRTVSGNTIYF	-	-	TRBV18	TRBJ1-3
TGTGCCAGCACCACTCTGACAGGGTGGACTTCTAACTATGGCTACACCTTC	CASTTLTGWTSNYGYTF	-	TRBD1	TRBV7-2	TRBJ1-2
TGTGCCAGCAGTGAACGACTAGCGGGAGCAGATACGCAGTATTTT	CASSERLAGADTQYF	-	TRBD2	TRBV6-4	TRBJ2-3
TGTGCCAGCAGCTTAGAGGCCATCACAGATACGCAGTATTTT	CASSLEAITDTQYF	-	-	TRBV11-1	TRBJ2-3
TGTGCCAGCCACCCGGGGGGCGGGGGTTATGGCTACACCTTC	CASHPGGGGYGYTF	-	-	TRBV28	TRBJ1-2
TGTGCCAGCAGCGCCCAAGGAGGGTGGAACACTGAAGCTTTCTTT	CASSAQGGWNTEAFF	-	-	TRBV9	TRBJ1-1
TGTGCCAGCAGTGAACCGAGGTATGCCTATGGCTACACCTTC	CASSEPRYAYGYTF	-	-	TRBV6-1	TRBJ1-2
TGCGCCAGCAGCTTGTTCGGGGACAGGGCCCTTGCAGCTTTCTTT	CASSLFGDRALAAFF	-	TRBD1	TRBV5-1	TRBJ1-1
TGTGCCAGCAGCTTACGGGGGCTGAGGACCGGGGAGCTGTTTTTT	CASSLRGLRTGELFF	-	-	TRBV9	TRBJ2-2
TGTGCCAGCTCACCCGGGATAGACAATGAGCAGTTCTTC	CASSPGIDNEQFF	-	-	TRBV18	TRBJ2-1
TGTGCCTGGAGGGGGACTCGGTGGTATTTT	CAWRGTRWYF	-	-	TRBV30	TRBJ2-3
TGTGCCAGCAGCCGGGTAGGGACGGATGGCTACACCTTC	CASSRVGTDGYTF	once	-	TRBV7-3	TRBJ1-2
TGTGCCAGCAGTGTACTATTGGGGGGATACGAGCAGTACTTC	CASSVLLGGYEQYF	-	-	TRBV6-1	TRBJ2-7
TGTGCCATCAGTGGCGCAGGGGGGGAGACCCAGTACTTC	CAISGAGGETQYF	-	-	TRBV10-3	TRBJ2-5
TGTGCCAGCAGTTTCTACCCAGGGGAGCAGTACTTC	CASSFYPGEQYF	-	-	TRBV27	TRBJ2-7
TGTGCCACCTCACGACAGGGCGGCAATCAGCCCCAGCATTTT	CATSRQGGNQPQHF	-	TRBD1	TRBV28	TRBJ1-5
TGTGCCAGCAGCCCGGGTGAAGGCGGGGAGCTGTTTTTT	CASSPGEGGELFF	-	-	TRBV7-7	TRBJ2-2
TGTGCCTCACCAGGGAGGGGAACTGGAAACACCATATATTTT	CASPGRGTGNTIYF	-	-	TRBV2	TRBJ1-3
TGTGCCAGCAGCTATAGCGAAGCCACGCAGTATTTT	CASSYSEATQYF	-	-	TRBV7-8	TRBJ2-3